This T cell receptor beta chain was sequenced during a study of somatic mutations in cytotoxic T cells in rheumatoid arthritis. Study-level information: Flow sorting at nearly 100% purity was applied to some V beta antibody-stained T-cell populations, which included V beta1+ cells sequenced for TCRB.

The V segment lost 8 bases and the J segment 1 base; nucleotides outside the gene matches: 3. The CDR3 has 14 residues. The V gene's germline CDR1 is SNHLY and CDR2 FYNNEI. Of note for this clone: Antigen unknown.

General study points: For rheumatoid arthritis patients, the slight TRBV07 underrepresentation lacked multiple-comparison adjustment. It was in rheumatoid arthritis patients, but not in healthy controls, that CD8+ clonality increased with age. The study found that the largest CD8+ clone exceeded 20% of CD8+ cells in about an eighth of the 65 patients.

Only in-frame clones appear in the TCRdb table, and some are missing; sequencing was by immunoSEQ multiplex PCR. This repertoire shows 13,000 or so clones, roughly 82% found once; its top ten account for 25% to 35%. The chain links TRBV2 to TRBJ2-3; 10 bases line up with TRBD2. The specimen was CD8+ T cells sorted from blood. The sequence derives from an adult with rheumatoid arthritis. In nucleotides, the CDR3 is TGTGCCAGCTTCGGGACTAGCGGCACAGATACGCAGTATTTT. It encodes CASFGTSGTDTQYF.